This TCR beta chain was found in a study of blood T cell repertoires in COVID-19. Each recovered donor of Cohort 3 presented with two negative PCRs, clearance, or symptom resolution. TCRdb's table, derived via immunoSEQ multiplex PCR, lists solely in-frame clones and lacks some. The table lists approximately 280,000 clones, approximately 86% of them singletons. This receptor was identified in a woman younger than 30 who had recovered from COVID-19. Sample: PBMCs or T cells enriched from blood (not recorded which).

CDR3 in amino acids: CAWTKGPGTDTQYF. The CDR3 DNA reads as TGTGCCTGGACAAAGGGGCCGGGCACAGATACGCAGTATTTT. This rearrangement joins TRBV30 to TRBJ2-3; a possible D gene is TRBD1 (5 bases). The germline V gene has CDR1 GTSNPN and CDR2 SVGIG (reference sequence). Trimming cost V 4 bases and J 1 base, with 12 bases left between them. The CDR3 covers 14 residues.